These 8 T cell receptor beta chains came from one sample sequenced in a study of OX40 agonist ivuxolimab in advanced cancers. The repertoire was sequenced with immunoSEQ multiplex PCR; TCRdb's copy has only in-frame clones and lacks some. The sample consists of about 80,000 clones, 90% of them appearing once. Specimen: CD4+ or CD8+ T cells sorted from blood, collected in a trial of the OX40 agonist ivuxolimab. These receptors came from an adult with an advanced solid tumor such as melanoma, head and neck, liver or kidney cancer.

This clone has just a few counts. This chain links TRBV11-2 with TRBJ1-1, with D uncertain. The CDR3 spans 13 residues. Germline assignment: CDR1 SGHAT and CDR2 FQNNGV. V lost 0 bases and J lost 8, with 10 bases in between. The CDR3 DNA reads TGTGCCAGCAGCTTAGATTTCGGTCAGGAAGCTTTCTTT. This translates into CASSLDFGQEAFF.

J is TRBJ1-4 and V is TRBV5-1, with D possibly matching TRBD1 (5 bases). The CDR3 contains 13 residues. CDR1 is SGHRS, CDR2 YFSETQ, per germline. Trimming took 4 bases from V and 7 from J, leaving 11 bases between them. The CDR3 is CASSPQGFEKLFF. The CDR3 bases are TGCGCCAGCAGCCCCCAGGGATTTGAAAAACTGTTTTTT.

The chain combines TRBV10-2 with TRBJ1-5; D gene ambiguous. Trimming took off 3 bases at V and 6 bases at J, with 9 bases between the two ends. CDR3 length equals 13 residues. CDR1 is WSHSY and CDR2 is SAAADI in the germline V gene. The CDR3 coding sequence is TGCGCCAGCAGTGAATCGGTTGGTCAGCCCCAGCATTTT. Translation gives CASSESVGQPQHF.

The V and J genes are TRBV11-2 and TRBJ2-5; D is possibly TRBD1 or TRBD2 (5 bases each). The V gene lost 3 bases and the J gene lost 5 bases, with 19 bases spanning the gap. CDR3 size: 16 residues. The germline V gene encodes CDR1 SGHAT and CDR2 FQNNGV. The CDR3, as DNA: TGTGCCAGCAGCTTCGTCTCCGGGGCGTGGGGGGAGACCCAGTACTTC. Encoded protein: CASSFVSGAWGETQYF.

The chain carries TRBV5-1 and TRBJ2-7, with 8 bases matching TRBD2. After removal of 4 bases from V and 7 bases from J, the junction contained 7 bases not matched to a gene. CDR3 length equals 13 residues. Germline V gives CDR1 SGHRS, CDR2 YFSETQ. For the CDR3, the DNA is TGCGCCAGCAGCCTCCCGGGGGGGGGAGAGCAGTACTTC. As protein: CASSLPGGGEQYF.

This clone was picked up one time. This chain uses TRBV28 with TRBJ2-1; 7 bases agree with TRBD2. The V and J ends lost 8 bases and 7 bases, in that order; junction bases with no gene match: 8. From germline, CDR1 is MDHEN and CDR2 SYDVKM. CDR3 size: 13 residues. The CDR3 reads CASGRGALNEQFF. The DNA for the CDR3 is TGTGCCAGCGGGAGGGGCGCCCTTAATGAGCAGTTCTTC.

The V gene is TRBV12-5, the J gene TRBJ2-3, with 7 bases aligning to TRBD1. Germline V gene lookup returns CDR1 LGHNT and CDR2 FRNRAP. The CDR3 totals 14 residues. V gave up 6 bases and J gave up 2 bases; unmatched junction bases: 5. This CDR3 reads CASGRDSNTDTQYF. CDR3 DNA: TGTGCTAGTGGCCGGGACAGCAACACAGATACGCAGTATTTT. Drawing the rest from reference TRBV12-5 and TRBJ2-3, the complete variable domain is DARVTQTPRHKVTEMGQEVTMRCQPILGHNTVFWYRQTMMQGLELLAYFRNRAPLDDSGMPKDRFSAEMPDATLATLKIQPSEPRDSAVYFCASGRDSNTDTQYFGPGTRLTVL.

The chain recombines TRBV9 with TRBJ2-2; D gene ambiguous. V was pared by 0 bases and J by 3 bases, with 3 bases between. In germline, CDR1 is SGDLS, CDR2 YYNGEE. There are 13 residues in the CDR3. CDR3 protein: CASSVVYTGELFF. The CDR3 DNA is TGTGCCAGCAGCGTAGTGTACACCGGGGAGCTGTTTTTT.